The T cell receptor beta chain under discussion was sequenced for a study of cytomegalovirus exposure and HLA in healthy donors. The study's findings and limits: Highest at DRB1 and lowest at HLA-C, TCR association rates differed among HLA loci in a later analysis. Despite most TCR sequences being rare, some public TCRs occurred in many donors.

Germline V gives CDR1 MNHEY, CDR2 SVGAGI. The CDR3 loop spans 14 amino acids. The ends were cut back, 0 bases at V and 3 bases at J, with 9 bases in the middle. Notes on this clone: The antigen is undetermined.

The study ran its PCR with 60 Vbeta and 13 Jbeta primers. TCRdb's table, derived via immunoSEQ multiplex PCR, lists solely in-frame clones and lacks some. The sample holds 95,000 to 150,000 clones, roughly four fifths seen once. The sequencing sample was made of PBMCs. This TCR was sampled from a young woman in good health and CMV-seronegative. The V and J genes are TRBV6-5 and TRBJ2-7; D possibly corresponds to TRBD1 (5 bases). CDR3 in DNA: TGTGCCAGCAGTTACTCGGGGCAGTACTACGAGCAGTACTTC. It encodes CASSYSGQYYEQYF.